The table lists the clone carrying this T cell receptor (beta chain) with many counts. No antigen is known for it. Researchers took RNA transcripts and amplified the TCR beta CDR3 regions from them. The HTBI primer set drove a first-round RT-PCR of the TCR CDR3. TCRdb called the multiplex PCR reads again in MiXCR, with one record for every CDR3 protein. The sample lists fewer than 450,000 distinct CDR3 sequences, about 18% seen once, with approximately 30% in the top ten. The source of the sample is a study of T cells in Graves' hyperthyroidism and ophthalmopathy. Background on the study: Peripheral blood was taken when the disease was first diagnosed, before any treatment began.

Patients having uncontrolled infection, another autoimmune disease, pregnancy or lactation were not included. Per the germline V gene, CDR1 is MNHNS and CDR2 is SASEGT. The CDR3 is 15 residues long. V lost 7 bases, J lost 3 bases, and 16 bases lay in between. Whole-study results and caveats: In the blood, most expanded thyroid clonotypes above 0.001 appeared as well.

This clonotype was sampled from a woman in her 30s with Graves' hyperthyroidism that later progressed to Graves' ophthalmopathy. The chain recombines TRBV6-1 with TRBJ1-3; TRBD1 might be the D (6 bases). Sequencing was performed on blood. The chain's CDR3 is CASKIQGVYGNTIYF. Here the CDR3 DNA reads TGTGCCAGCAAGATACAGGGCGTATATGGAAACACCATATATTTT.